The 21 T cell receptor beta chains below were found in one sample sequenced in a study of sequential checkpoint blockade in melanoma. Treatment reported: randomized to nivolumab then ipilimumab (arm A) or the reverse (arm B). The repertoire was sequenced with immunoSEQ multiplex PCR; TCRdb's copy has only in-frame clones and lacks some. This sample has about 38,000 clones; about 88% occur once, and the top ten carry around an eighth. Sequenced here: CD8+ T cells sorted from blood (inferred from file names), sampled from a patient given nivolumab and ipilimumab in sequence. These receptors all come from a human donor with melanoma.

This chain connects TRBV19 to TRBJ2-5; 7 positions agree with TRBD2. The end of the DNA fits TRBJ2-7 better, so the J call may be wrong. Germline CDR1 reads LNHDA; CDR2 reads SQIVND (reference sequence). This CDR3 is 13 amino acids long. The DNA of the CDR3 is TGTGCCAGTTTGGGGGGGAGCTCCTACGAGCAGTACTTC. This translates into CASLGGSSYEQYF.

The CDR3 sequence: CSALGASGLLNEQFF. The CDR3 DNA reads as TGCAGCGCCCTCGGTGCTAGCGGGCTTCTCAATGAGCAGTTCTTC. J is TRBJ2-1 and V is TRBV29-1, with TRBD2 identical over 8 bases. CDR1 SQVTM and CDR2 ANQGSEA come from the germline V gene. The V and J ends lost 7 bases and 6 bases, in that order; junction bases with no gene match: 14. The CDR3 totals 15 residues.

The chain is built from TRBV4-3 and TRBJ1-1, with D possibly matching TRBD1 (6 bases). V gave up 0 bases and J gave up 2 bases, with 10 bases separating them. The CDR3 length is 15 residues. Germline loops: CDR1 LGHNA, CDR2 YSLEER. CDR3 region: CASSQDETGNTEAFF. The DNA of the CDR3 is TGCGCCAGCAGCCAAGACGAGACAGGCAACACTGAAGCTTTCTTT.

This clone was detected only a few times. The chain employs TRBV21-1 and TRBJ1-2; TRBD1, as called in the table, went unchecked against the DNA. TRBV21-1 is assigned pseudogene status. This CDR3 contains 16 residues. CDR3 amino acids: CASSKDGTGGFYGYTF. CDR3 sequence (DNA): TGTGCCAGCAGCAAAGACGGGACAGGGGGCTTTTATGGCTACACCTTC.

This chain joins TRBV7-9 and TRBJ2-2; 9 nucleotides line up with TRBD2. Unmatched junction bases numbered 2, after V lost 4 bases and J lost 2 bases. Germline values: CDR1 SEHNR, CDR2 FQNEAQ (reference sequence). The CDR3 is 15 amino acids. The CDR3 protein is CASSSSGTNTGELFF. DNA for the CDR3: TGTGCCAGCAGCTCTAGCGGGACCAACACCGGGGAGCTGTTTTTT. The complete variable domain, with remaining parts taken from reference TRBV7-9 and TRBJ2-2, reads DTGVSQNPRHKITKRGQNVTFRCDPISEHNRLYWYRQTLGQGPEFLTYFQNEAQLEKSRLLSDRFSAERPKGSFSTLEIQRTEQGDSAMYLCASSSSGTNTGELFFGEGSRLTVL.

The chain links TRBV4-2 to TRBJ2-1, with a possible D match to TRBD2 (5 bases). V was clipped by 1 base and J by 6 bases, with 13 bases between them. This CDR3 region has 15 residues. Germline V CDR1 and CDR2: LGHNA, YNFKEQ. CDR3 in amino acids: CASSQGPGISNEQFF. In DNA, the CDR3 is TGTGCCAGCAGCCAAGGCCCGGGAATAAGCAATGAGCAGTTCTTC.

This chain joins TRBV6-5 and TRBJ1-1, with 7 bases lining up with TRBD1. The CDR3 is made up of 15 amino acids. The V gene's germline CDR1 is MNHEY and CDR2 SVGAGI. The V segment lost 5 bases and the J segment 1 base; nucleotides outside the gene matches: 7. The chain's CDR3 is CASSHTGTANTEAFF. DNA for the CDR3: TGTGCCAGCAGTCACACCGGGACAGCGAACACTGAAGCTTTCTTT.

In its sample, this clone was seen once. This chain joins TRBV5-5 and TRBJ2-7, with 11 bases lining up with TRBD2. CDR3 length: 15 amino acids. CDR1 and CDR2 from the germline V gene are SGHKS and YYEKEE (reference sequence). The V and J ends lost 0 bases and 3 bases, in that order; junction bases with no gene match: 2. CDR3 residues: CASSLGLAGGYEQYV. In DNA form, the CDR3 reads TGTGCCAGCAGCTTGGGTCTAGCGGGAGGCTACGAGCAGTACGTC.

The chain recombines TRBV29-1 with TRBJ2-3; 7 bases are a match to TRBD2. Trimming removed 4 bases from V and 0 bases from J; junction bases left unmatched: 16. Germline lookup yields CDR1 SQVTM and CDR2 ANQGSEA. CDR3 size: 18 residues. In nucleotides, the CDR3 is TGCAGCGTTGCGCCAGGCCTAGCGGATCCAGCTAGCACAGATACGCAGTATTTT. It codes for CSVAPGLADPASTDTQYF.

CDR3 nucleotides: TGTGCCAGTAGTATCGGGGACAGGGAACCCTATAGCAATCAGCCCCAGCATTTT. Protein: CASSIGDREPYSNQPQHF. V gene TRBV19 combines with J gene TRBJ1-5, with TRBD1 matching 9 bases. Germline-derived CDR1 and CDR2 are LNHDA and SQIVND (reference sequence). The V segment lost 3 bases and the J segment 0 bases; nucleotides outside the gene matches: 9. The CDR3 covers 18 residues.

The rearrangement links TRBV2 to TRBJ2-2; D may be TRBD1 (6 bases). This CDR3 region has 15 residues. Looked up from germline, CDR1 is SNHLY and CDR2 is FYNNEI. V dropped 4 bases and J dropped 0 bases, with 9 bases sitting between them. The CDR3 sequence: CASSAGASNTGELFF. CDR3 DNA: TGTGCCAGCAGTGCAGGGGCCTCGAACACCGGGGAGCTGTTTTTT.

This chain uses TRBV25-1 with TRBJ1-5; 7 nucleotides agree with TRBD1. The CDR3 covers 14 residues. Germline values: CDR1 MGHDK, CDR2 SYGVNS. After removal of 6 bases from V and 3 bases from J, the junction contained 5 bases not matched to a gene. CDR3 sequence: CASSRTGDNQPQHF. DNA of the CDR3: TGTGCCAGCAGCAGGACAGGAGACAATCAGCCCCAGCATTTT.

The chain links TRBV5-4 to TRBJ2-3; 8 bases fit TRBD1. CDR3 length: 16 amino acids. V was pared by 0 bases and J by 0 bases, with 3 bases of the junction left unmatched. CDR1 is SGHNT and CDR2 is YYREEE in the germline V gene (reference sequence). CDR3 protein: CASSLGTGPSTDTQYF. The CDR3 DNA reads as TGTGCCAGCAGCTTGGGGACAGGGCCCAGCACAGATACGCAGTATTTT.

The V call is TRBV4-3, the J call TRBJ1-2; D gene uncertain. The CDR3 runs 14 residues. Trimming took 0 bases from V and 4 from J, leaving 9 bases between them. Germline CDR1 LGHNA, CDR2 YSLEER. The CDR3 DNA is TGCGCCAGCAGCCAAGACCGGGTAGGCTATGGCTACACCTTC. It yields the protein CASSQDRVGYGYTF.

The chain combines TRBV7-8 with TRBJ1-6; D gene ambiguous. The CDR3 spans 16 residues. V was cut by 1 base and J by 5 bases, with 12 bases left in between. CDR1 and CDR2 (germline): SGHVS, FQNEAQ. The DNA of the CDR3 is TGTGCCAGCAGCTTAGAAGGCAGGAGGAATAATTCACCCCTCCACTTT. This sequence encodes CASSLEGRRNNSPLHF.

The chain employs TRBV7-6 and TRBJ2-7; TRBD1 matches 8 bases. Germline CDR1 SGHVS, CDR2 FNYEAQ. V trimming: 1 base; J trimming: 4 bases; junction bases outside the gene matches: 6. The CDR3 extends over 15 amino acids. The CDR3 nucleotides read TGTGCCAGCAGCTTAGAACCGGGACAGGCTTACGAGCAGTACGTC. This translates into CASSLEPGQAYEQYV.

Only a few counts were recorded for this clone. This sequence joins TRBV9 and TRBJ1-5; TRBD1 is a possible D gene (6 bases). The CDR3 length is 14 residues. V was pared by 0 bases and J by 3 bases, with 7 bases between. Germline CDR1 reads SGDLS; CDR2 reads YYNGEE. The CDR3 coding sequence is TGTGCCAGCAGCGTAGGGGACATCAATCAGCCCCAGCATTTT. This gives the protein CASSVGDINQPQHF.

The V gene is TRBV12-5, the J gene TRBJ2-2; a weak D match, TRBD2 (6 bases). CDR1 and CDR2 (germline): LGHNT, FRNRAP. This CDR3 region has 15 residues. V dropped 6 bases and J dropped 4 bases, with 15 bases sitting between them. The CDR3 DNA is TGTGCTAGTGGGGGGTACGGGACTCCCACCGGGGAGCTGTTTTTT. Protein: CASGGYGTPTGELFF.

The chain uses TRBV6-5 and TRBJ2-2, with D unresolved. The CDR3 length is 14 residues. V lost 4 bases and J 3 bases, leaving 9 bases between the germline ends. Germline values: CDR1 MNHEY, CDR2 SVGAGI. This chain's CDR3 is CASSSIDYTGELFF. The DNA of the CDR3 is TGTGCCAGCAGTTCCATAGACTACACCGGGGAGCTGTTTTTT.

The chain employs TRBV6-7 and TRBJ1-2; 9 bases are a match to TRBD1. TRBV6-7 is annotated as an ORF whose role is uncertain. This CDR3 is built from 16 residues. V trimming: 5 bases; J trimming: 11 bases; junction bases outside the gene matches: 18. The CDR3 sequence: CASSKTRDRAFNAYTF. The CDR3 region has the DNA TGTGCCAGCAGTAAGACCAGGGACAGGGCTTTTAATGCTTACACCTTC.

The chain joins TRBV27 to TRBJ1-2, with D hard to call. Trimming removed 4 bases at V and 0 bases at J, with 6 bases between. The CDR3 length is 13 residues. The germline gives CDR1 MNHEY, CDR2 SMNVEV (reference sequence). The CDR3 nucleotides read TGTGCCAGCAGTTACACCTCTAACTATGGCTACACCTTC. Its protein is CASSYTSNYGYTF.